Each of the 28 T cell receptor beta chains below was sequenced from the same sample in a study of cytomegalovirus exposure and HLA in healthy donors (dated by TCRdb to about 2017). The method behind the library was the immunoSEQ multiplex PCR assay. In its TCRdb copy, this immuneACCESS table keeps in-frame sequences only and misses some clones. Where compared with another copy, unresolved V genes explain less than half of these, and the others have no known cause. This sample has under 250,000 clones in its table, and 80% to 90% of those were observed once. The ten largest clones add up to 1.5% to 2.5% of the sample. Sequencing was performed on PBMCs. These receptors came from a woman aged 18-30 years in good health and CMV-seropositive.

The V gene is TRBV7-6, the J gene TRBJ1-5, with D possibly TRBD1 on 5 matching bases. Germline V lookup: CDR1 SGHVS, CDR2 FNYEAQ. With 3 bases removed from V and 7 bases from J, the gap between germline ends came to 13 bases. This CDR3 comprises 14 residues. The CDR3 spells CASSLGRGSQPQHF. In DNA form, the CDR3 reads TGTGCCAGCAGCTTGGGGCGCGGGAGCCAGCCCCAGCATTTT. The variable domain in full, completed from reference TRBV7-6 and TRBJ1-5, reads GAGVSQSPRYKVTKRGQDVALRCDPISGHVSLYWYRQALGQGPEFLTYFNYEAQQDKSGLPNDRFSAERPEGSISTLTIQRTEQRDSAMYRCASSLGRGSQPQHFGDGTRLSIL.

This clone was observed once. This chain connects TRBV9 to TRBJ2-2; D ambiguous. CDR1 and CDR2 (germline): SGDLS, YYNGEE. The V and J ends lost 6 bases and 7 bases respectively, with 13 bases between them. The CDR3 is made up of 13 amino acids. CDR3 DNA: TGTGCCAGCACCCCCGAGTGGTTCGGGGAGCTGTTTTTT. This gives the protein CASTPEWFGELFF.

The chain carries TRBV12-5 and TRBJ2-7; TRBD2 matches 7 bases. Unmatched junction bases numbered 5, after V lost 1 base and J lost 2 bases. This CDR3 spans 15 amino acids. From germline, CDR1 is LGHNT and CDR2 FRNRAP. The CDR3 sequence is CASGLDVGGPYEQYF. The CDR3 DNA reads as TGTGCTAGTGGTTTGGACGTGGGAGGGCCCTACGAGCAGTACTTC.

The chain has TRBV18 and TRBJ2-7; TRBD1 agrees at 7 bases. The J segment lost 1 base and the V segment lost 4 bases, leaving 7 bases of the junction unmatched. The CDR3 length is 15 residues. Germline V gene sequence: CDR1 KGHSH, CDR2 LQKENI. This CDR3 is CASSRATGSSYEQYF. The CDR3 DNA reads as TGTGCCAGCTCACGGGCGACAGGGTCGTCCTACGAGCAGTACTTC.

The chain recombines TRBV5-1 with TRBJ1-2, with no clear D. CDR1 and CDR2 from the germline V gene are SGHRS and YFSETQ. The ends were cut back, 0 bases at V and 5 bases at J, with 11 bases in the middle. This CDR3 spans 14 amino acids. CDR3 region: CASSLVPRNYGYTF. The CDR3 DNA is TGCGCCAGCAGCTTGGTACCGCGGAATTATGGCTACACCTTC.

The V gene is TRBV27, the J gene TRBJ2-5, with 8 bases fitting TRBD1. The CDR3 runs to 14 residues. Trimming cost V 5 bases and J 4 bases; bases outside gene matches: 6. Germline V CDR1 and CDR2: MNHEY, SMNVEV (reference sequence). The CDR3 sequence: CASSRDRGSETQYF. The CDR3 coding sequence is TGTGCCAGCAGTCGTGACAGGGGATCAGAGACCCAGTACTTC.

This CDR3 is CASSLNGAHEKLFF. The CDR3 nucleotides are TGTGCCAGCAGTTTAAATGGGGCACATGAAAAACTGTTTTTT. The rearrangement links TRBV27 to TRBJ1-4, with D perhaps matching TRBD1 (5 bases). Trimming left V 2 bases short and J 6 bases short, with 10 bases between. The CDR3 is 14 residues long. The germline gives CDR1 MNHEY, CDR2 SMNVEV (reference sequence).

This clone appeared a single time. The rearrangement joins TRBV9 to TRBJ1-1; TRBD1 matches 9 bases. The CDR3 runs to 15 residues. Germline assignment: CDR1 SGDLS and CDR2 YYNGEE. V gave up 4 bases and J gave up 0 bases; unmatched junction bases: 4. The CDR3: CASSRRQGVNTEAFF. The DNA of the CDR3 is TGTGCCAGCAGCAGACGACAGGGGGTGAACACTGAAGCTTTCTTT.

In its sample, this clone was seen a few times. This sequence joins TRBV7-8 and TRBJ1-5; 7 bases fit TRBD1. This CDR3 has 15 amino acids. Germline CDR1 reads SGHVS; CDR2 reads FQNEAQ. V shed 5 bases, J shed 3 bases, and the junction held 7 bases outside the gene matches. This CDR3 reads CASSQGQSINQPQHF. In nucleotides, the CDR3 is TGTGCCAGCAGCCAGGGACAGTCGATCAATCAGCCCCAGCATTTT.

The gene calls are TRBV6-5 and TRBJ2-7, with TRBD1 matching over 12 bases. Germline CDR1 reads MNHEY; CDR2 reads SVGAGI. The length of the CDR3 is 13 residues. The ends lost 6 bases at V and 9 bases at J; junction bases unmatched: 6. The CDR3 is CASSIGTGGGQYF. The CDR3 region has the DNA TGTGCCAGCAGCATCGGGACAGGGGGCGGGCAGTACTTC.

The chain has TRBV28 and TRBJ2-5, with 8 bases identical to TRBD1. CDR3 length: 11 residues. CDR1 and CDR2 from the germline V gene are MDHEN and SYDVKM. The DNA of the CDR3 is TGTGCGTCCGGGACAGGAGAGACCCAGTACTTC. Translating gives CASGTGETQYF.

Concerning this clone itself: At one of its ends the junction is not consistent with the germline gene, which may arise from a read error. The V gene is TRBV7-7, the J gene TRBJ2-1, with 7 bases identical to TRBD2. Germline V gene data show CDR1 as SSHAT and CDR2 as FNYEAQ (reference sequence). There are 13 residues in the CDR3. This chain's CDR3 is CASSSGTINEQFF. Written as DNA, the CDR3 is TGTGCTAGCAGCTCAGGGACTATCAATGAGCAGTTCTTC.

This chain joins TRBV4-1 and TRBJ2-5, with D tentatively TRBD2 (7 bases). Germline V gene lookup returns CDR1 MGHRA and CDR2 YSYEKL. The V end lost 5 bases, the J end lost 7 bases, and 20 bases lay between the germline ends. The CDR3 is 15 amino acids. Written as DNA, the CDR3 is TGCGCCAGCAGCGAAGGGGGGGGCCGGTCTCGGACCCAGTACTTC. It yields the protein CASSEGGGRSRTQYF.

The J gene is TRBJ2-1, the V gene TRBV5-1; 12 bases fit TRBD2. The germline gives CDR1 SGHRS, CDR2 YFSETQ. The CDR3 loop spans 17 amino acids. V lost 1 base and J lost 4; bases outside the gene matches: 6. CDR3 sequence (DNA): TGCGCCAGCAGCTTGCCCCGGACTAGCGGGGAGTACAATGAGCAGTTCTTC. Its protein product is CASSLPRTSGEYNEQFF.

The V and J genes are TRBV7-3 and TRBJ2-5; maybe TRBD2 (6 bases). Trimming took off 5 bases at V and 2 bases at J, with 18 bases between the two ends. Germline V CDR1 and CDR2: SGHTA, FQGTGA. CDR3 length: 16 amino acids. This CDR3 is CASSPVGQGGQETQYF. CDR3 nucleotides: TGTGCCAGCAGCCCAGTAGGGCAGGGAGGACAAGAGACCCAGTACTTC.

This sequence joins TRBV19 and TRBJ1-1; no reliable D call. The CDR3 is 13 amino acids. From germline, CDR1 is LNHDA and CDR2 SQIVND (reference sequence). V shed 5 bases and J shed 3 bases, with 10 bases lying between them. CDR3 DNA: TGTGCCAGTAGTGAGACGCAGGACACTGAAGCTTTCTTT. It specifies CASSETQDTEAFF.

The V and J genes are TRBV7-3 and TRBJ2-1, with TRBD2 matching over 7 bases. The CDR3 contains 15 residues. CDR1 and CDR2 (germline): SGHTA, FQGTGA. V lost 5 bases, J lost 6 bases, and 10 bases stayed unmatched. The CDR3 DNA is TGTGCCAGCAGCCCAATGGGGGGGAGGGCCAATGAGCAGTTCTTC. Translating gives CASSPMGGRANEQFF.

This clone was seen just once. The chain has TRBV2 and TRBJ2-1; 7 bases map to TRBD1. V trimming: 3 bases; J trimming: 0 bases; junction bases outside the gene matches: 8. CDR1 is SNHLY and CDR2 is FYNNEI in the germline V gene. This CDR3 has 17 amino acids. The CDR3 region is CASSEFSGTVSYNEQFF. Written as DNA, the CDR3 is TGTGCCAGCAGTGAGTTTTCCGGGACAGTCTCCTACAATGAGCAGTTCTTC.

CDR3 region: CASSEARTQETQYF. CDR3 bases: TGTGCCAGCAGTGAAGCGCGTACCCAAGAGACCCAGTACTTC. V is TRBV2 and J is TRBJ2-5, with D unresolved. In germline, CDR1 is SNHLY, CDR2 FYNNEI. The V end lost 0 bases, the J end lost 1 base, and 6 bases lay between the germline ends. This CDR3 is 14 amino acids long.

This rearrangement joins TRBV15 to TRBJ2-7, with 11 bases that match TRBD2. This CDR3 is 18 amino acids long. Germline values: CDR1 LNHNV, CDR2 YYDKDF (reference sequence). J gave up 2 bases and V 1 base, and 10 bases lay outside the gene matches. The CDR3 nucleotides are TGTGCCACCAGCAGAGCCCACCCCGGGACTAGCGGTACCTACGAGCAGTACTTC. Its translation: CATSRAHPGTSGTYEQYF.

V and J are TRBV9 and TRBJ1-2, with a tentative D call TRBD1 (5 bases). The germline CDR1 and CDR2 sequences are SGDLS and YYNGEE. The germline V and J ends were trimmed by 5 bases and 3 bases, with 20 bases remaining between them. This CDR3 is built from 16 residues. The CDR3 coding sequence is TGTGCCAGCAGGGGCCGGGACTCACTCTCGGACTATGGCTACACCTTC. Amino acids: CASRGRDSLSDYGYTF.

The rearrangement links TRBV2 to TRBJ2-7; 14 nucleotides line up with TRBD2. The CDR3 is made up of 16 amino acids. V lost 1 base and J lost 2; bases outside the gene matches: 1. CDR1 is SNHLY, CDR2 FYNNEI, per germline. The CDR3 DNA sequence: TGTGCCAGCAGTGAAGGGACTAGCGGGGGGACCTACGAGCAGTACTTC. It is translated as CASSEGTSGGTYEQYF.

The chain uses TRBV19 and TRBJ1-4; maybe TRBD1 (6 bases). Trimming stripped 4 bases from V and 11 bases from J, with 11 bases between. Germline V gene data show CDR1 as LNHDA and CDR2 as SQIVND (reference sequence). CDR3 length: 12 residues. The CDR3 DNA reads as TGTGCCAGTAGTAACAGGGCCGGGAAACTGTTTTTT. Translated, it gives CASSNRAGKLFF.

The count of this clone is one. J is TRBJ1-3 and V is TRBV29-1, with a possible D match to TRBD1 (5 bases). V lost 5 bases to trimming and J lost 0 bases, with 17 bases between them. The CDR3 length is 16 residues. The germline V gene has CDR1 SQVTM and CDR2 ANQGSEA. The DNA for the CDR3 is TGCAGCGTTTCGGACGCGGGGCTCCTCTCTGGAAACACCATATATTTT. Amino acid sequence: CSVSDAGLLSGNTIYF.

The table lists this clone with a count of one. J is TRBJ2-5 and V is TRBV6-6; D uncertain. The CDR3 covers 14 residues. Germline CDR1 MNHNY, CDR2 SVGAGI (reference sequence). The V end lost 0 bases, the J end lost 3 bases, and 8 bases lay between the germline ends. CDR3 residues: CASSYSQAKETQYF. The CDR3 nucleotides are TGTGCCAGCAGTTACTCGCAGGCAAAAGAGACCCAGTACTTC.

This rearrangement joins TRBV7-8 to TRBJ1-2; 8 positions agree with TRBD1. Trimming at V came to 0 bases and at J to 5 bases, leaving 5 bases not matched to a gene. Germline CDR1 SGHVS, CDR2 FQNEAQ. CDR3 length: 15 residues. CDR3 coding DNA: TGTGCCAGCAGCTTAGCCACAGGGGGAGGGTATGGCTACACCTTC. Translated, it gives CASSLATGGGYGYTF.

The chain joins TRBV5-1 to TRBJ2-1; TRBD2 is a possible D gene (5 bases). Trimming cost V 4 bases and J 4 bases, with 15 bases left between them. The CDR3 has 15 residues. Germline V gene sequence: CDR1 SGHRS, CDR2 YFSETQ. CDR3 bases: TGCGCCAGCAGCGGGCAGGCTAGCAGGTACAATGAGCAGTTCTTC. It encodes CASSGQASRYNEQFF.

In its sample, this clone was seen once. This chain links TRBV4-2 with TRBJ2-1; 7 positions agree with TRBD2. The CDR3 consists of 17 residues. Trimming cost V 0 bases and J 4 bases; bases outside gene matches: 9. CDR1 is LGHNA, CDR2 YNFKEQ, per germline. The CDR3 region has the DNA TGTGCCAGCAGCCAAGATCGGACGGGAGGTTGGTACAATGAGCAGTTCTTC. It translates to CASSQDRTGGWYNEQFF.